Sequencing of this T cell receptor (beta chain) was carried out in a study of molecular identifiers for immune sequencing clone quantification. Study overall: Split five ways in replicates, RNA from roughly 20,000 or 100,000 naive CD8 cells had four portions sequenced. Study-level results: Shared barcodes on identical TCR molecules could underestimate the sizes of highly expanded clones.

Naive CD8 T cells were FACS-sorted by CD8+CD4-CCR7+CD45RA+ markers. From the PCR reads, TCRdb called clonotypes with MiXCR, one entry per CDR3 protein. The top ten hold roughly 0.9% of the sample, which has about 640,000 distinct CDR3 sequences, roughly 21% seen once. This clonotype has at least ten counts. Its antigen is not known. Germline loops: CDR1 MNHNY, CDR2 SVGAGI (reference sequence). The CDR3 is 12 residues long. Between the trimmed V and J ends, which lost 4 bases and 12 bases, there was a span of 13 bases. Sequenced sample: naive CD8+ T cells from blood, with Jurkat cell RNA spiked in. Indicated subset: FACS-sorted CD8+CD4-CCR7+CD45RA+ naive T cells. This chain connects TRBV6-6 to TRBJ2-1; maybe TRBD2 (5 bases). The clonotype originates from a human donor in good health. Some libraries in this study had Jurkat cell RNA spiked in. The CDR3 region has the DNA TGTGCCAGCAGTTCCGCGGACTGGGTGCAGTTCTTC. Translating gives CASSSADWVQFF.